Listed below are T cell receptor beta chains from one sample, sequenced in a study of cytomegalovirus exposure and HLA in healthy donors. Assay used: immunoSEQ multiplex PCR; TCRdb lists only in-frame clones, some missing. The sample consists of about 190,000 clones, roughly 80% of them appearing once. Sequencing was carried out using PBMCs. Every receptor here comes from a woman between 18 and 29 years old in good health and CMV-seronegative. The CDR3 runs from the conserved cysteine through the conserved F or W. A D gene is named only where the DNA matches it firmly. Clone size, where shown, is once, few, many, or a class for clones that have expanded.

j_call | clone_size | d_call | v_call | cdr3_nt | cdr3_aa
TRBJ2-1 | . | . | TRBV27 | TGTGCCAGCAAACTATCAACAGGGAATTTGATGTGGAATGAGCAGTTCTTC | CASKLSTGNLMWNEQFF
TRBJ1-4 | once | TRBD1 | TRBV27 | TGTGCCAGCAGTTTTTTAGGGGGCGGTGAAAAACTGTTTTTT | CASSFLGGGEKLFF
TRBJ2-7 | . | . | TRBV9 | TGTGCCAGCAGCCCCGGGGGTAGCGTGACCTACGAGCAGTACTTC | CASSPGGSVTYEQYF
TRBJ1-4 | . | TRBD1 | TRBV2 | TGTGCCAGTACCTGGGACAGGGTTGAAGAACTGTTTTTT | CASTWDRVEELFF
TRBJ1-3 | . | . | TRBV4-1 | TGCGCCAGCAGTCAAAGGCCTCCCGGGGGACCCGTTGGAAACACCATATATTTT | CASSQRPPGGPVGNTIYF
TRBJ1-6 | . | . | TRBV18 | TGTGCCAGCTCACTTGGGCAAGGGGTAAATAATTCACCCCTCCACTTT | CASSLGQGVNNSPLHF
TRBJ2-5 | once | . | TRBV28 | TGTGCCAGCAGTTTAGTTTGGGCGACCCAGTACTTC | CASSLVWATQYF
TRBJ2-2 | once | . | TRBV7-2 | TGTGCCAGCAGCCCGGAGCCTATTCCAACCGGGGAGCTGTTTTTT | CASSPEPIPTGELFF
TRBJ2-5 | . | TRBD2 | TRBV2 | TGTGCCAGCAGTGAACTAGCGGGGGGGTTAGCCCAAGAGACCCAGTACTTC | CASSELAGGLAQETQYF
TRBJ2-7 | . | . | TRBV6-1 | TGTGCCAGCACGGGGGTTAGCGAAAACGAGCAGTACTTC | CASTGVSENEQYF
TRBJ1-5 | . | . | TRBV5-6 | TGTGCCAGCAGCTTGGGGGGGGTTGGGAGCAATCAGCCCCAGCATTTT | CASSLGGVGSNQPQHF
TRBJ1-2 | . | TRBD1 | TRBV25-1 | TGTGCCAGCACAACGGGACAGTATGGCTACACCTTC | CASTTGQYGYTF
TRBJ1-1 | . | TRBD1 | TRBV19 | TGTGCCAGTATCGCACTGTGGGACAGGGCGCCGAACACTGAAGCTTTCTTT | CASIALWDRAPNTEAFF
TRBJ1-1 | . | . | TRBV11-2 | TGTGCCAGCAGCTCCCAGGGGTTCACTGAAGCTTTCTTT | CASSSQGFTEAFF
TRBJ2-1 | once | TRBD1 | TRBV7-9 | TGTGCCAGCAGCCCGGACAGGGCCAATGAGCAGTTCTTC | CASSPDRANEQFF
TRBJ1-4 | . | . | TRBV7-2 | TGTGCCAGCAGCCCTCATTCGGGGTATGATGAAAAACTGTTTTTT | CASSPHSGYDEKLFF
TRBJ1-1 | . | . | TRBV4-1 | TGCGCCAGCAGCCAAGAGGGGGCCACTGAAGCTTTCTTT | CASSQEGATEAFF